Listed here is a single T cell receptor (beta chain). V lost 6 bases, J lost 4 bases, and 13 bases lay in between. The CDR3 totals 14 residues. Germline V gene data show CDR1 as SNHLY and CDR2 as FYNNEI. Libraries were prepared by immunoSEQ multiplex PCR; TCRdb keeps only in-frame clonotypes and omits some of them. The sample has some 74,000 clones, 88% seen once. This record comes from a study of OX40 agonist ivuxolimab in advanced cancers. About the study: People who had prior anti-PD-1, anti-PD-L1 or anti-CTLA-4 therapy could take part, and around 39% had some.

Sequences were derived from CD4+ or CD8+ T cells sorted from blood, sampled in a trial of the OX40 agonist ivuxolimab. The genes are TRBV2 and TRBJ1-5, with D possibly matching TRBD1 (6 bases). This sequence was found in an adult with an advanced solid tumor such as melanoma, head and neck, liver or kidney cancer. CDR3 nucleotide sequence: TGTGCCAGCAGACAGGACAGTCAAAATCAGCCCCAGCATTTT. It is translated as CASRQDSQNQPQHF. Full variable domain (outside the CDR3, taken from reference TRBV2 and TRBJ1-5): EPEVTQTPSHQVTQMGQEVILRCVPISNHLYFYWYRQILGQKVEFLVSFYNNEISEKSEIFDDQFSVERPDGSNFTLKIRSTKLEDSAMYFCASRQDSQNQPQHFGDGTRLSIL.